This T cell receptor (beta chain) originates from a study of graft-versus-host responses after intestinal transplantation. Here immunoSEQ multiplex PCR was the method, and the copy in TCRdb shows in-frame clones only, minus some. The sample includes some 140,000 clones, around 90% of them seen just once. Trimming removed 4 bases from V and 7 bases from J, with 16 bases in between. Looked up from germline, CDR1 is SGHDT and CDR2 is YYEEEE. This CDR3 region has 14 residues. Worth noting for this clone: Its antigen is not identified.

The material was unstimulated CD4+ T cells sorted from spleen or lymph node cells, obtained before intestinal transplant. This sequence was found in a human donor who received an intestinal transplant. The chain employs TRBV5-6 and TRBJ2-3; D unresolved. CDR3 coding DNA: TGTGCCAGCAGCGCTGGCTCCGGCGGTCATACGCAGTATTTT. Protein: CASSAGSGGHTQYF.